Below, 29 T cell receptor beta chains from the same sample are listed, as sequenced in a study of blood T cells in healthy people across ages. Next came a second PCR, run for roughly 6 to 11 cycles, which used a sample-barcoded 5' primer along with a J-beta primer mix. From the 5' RACE reads, TCRdb called clonotypes with MiXCR, one entry per CDR3 protein. The table has almost 800,000 distinct CDR3 sequences, roughly 50% seen once; the top ten hold roughly 22%. Sequenced input: blood. These TCRs come from a man between 25 and 39 years old in good health.

V is TRBV30 and J is TRBJ2-5; D possibly corresponds to TRBD2 (5 bases). The end of the DNA aligns better with TRBJ2-7, so the J call may be wrong. From germline, CDR1 is GTSNPN and CDR2 SVGIG (reference sequence). This CDR3 has 13 residues. CDR3 DNA: TGTGCCTGGAGTGTACAACTAGAAGGCGAGCAGTACTTC. Residues: CAWSVQLEGEQYF.

This clonotype has just a few counts. The rearrangement joins TRBV5-1 to TRBJ2-7, with D unclear. Germline CDR1 and CDR2: SGHRS and YFSETQ. Trimming removed 4 bases at V and 5 bases at J, with 16 bases between. CDR3 length: 14 amino acids. CDR3 DNA sequence: TGCGCCAGCAGCCTCACATTGGGTAGGCACGAGCAGTACTTC. It is translated as CASSLTLGRHEQYF. Complete variable domain (other parts from reference TRBV5-1 and TRBJ2-7): KAGVTQTPRYLIKTRGQQVTLSCSPISGHRSVSWYQQTPGQGLQFLFEYFSETQRNKGNFPGRFSGRQFSNSRSEMNVSTLELGDSALYLCASSLTLGRHEQYFGPGTRLTVT.

This clonotype was counted many times. The genes are TRBV6-5 and TRBJ2-3; 9 bases fit TRBD2. V was clipped by 3 bases and J by 0 bases; unmatched bases: 7. The CDR3 runs 17 residues. The germline CDR1 and CDR2 sequences are MNHEY and SVGAGI. The CDR3 here is CASSYGAGGTSTDTQYF. The CDR3 coding sequence is TGTGCCAGCAGTTATGGGGCGGGGGGGACTAGCACAGATACGCAGTATTTT.

This sequence joins TRBV2 and TRBJ2-1, with 7 bases that match TRBD2. Per the germline V gene, CDR1 is SNHLY and CDR2 is FYNNEI. The ends lost 10 bases at V and 8 bases at J; junction bases unmatched: 5. The CDR3 has 11 residues. The CDR3 is CAIGAGHEQFF. DNA of the CDR3: TGTGCCATAGGAGCGGGGCATGAGCAGTTCTTC.

This clonotype was found a few times. The chain employs TRBV7-2 and TRBJ1-2; D is perhaps TRBD1 (5 bases). The V gene's germline CDR1 is SGHTA and CDR2 FQGNSA. V gave up 1 base and J gave up 2 bases, with 20 bases separating them. The CDR3 loop spans 18 amino acids. The CDR3 DNA is TGTGCCAGCAGCTTAGGGGGCGGACTGGCCAGCGGGAACTATGGCTACACCTTC. Translation gives CASSLGGGLASGNYGYTF.

This clonotype was seen a few times. V is TRBV29-1 and J is TRBJ2-1, with D perhaps given as TRBD1 or TRBD2 (6 bases each). The CDR3 loop spans 12 amino acids. Germline lookup yields CDR1 SQVTM and CDR2 ANQGSEA. With 4 bases removed from V and 9 bases from J, the gap between germline ends came to 13 bases. Here the CDR3 DNA reads TGCAGCGTTGCTCGACCGGGGGCTGAGCAGTTCTTC. It is translated as CSVARPGAEQFF.

A few counts support this clonotype. This chain connects TRBV6-5 to TRBJ1-2, with 8 positions matching TRBD1. The V gene's germline CDR1 is MNHEY and CDR2 SVGAGI. With V trimmed by 6 bases and J by 8 bases, 17 bases remained unmatched. The length of the CDR3 is 16 residues. The DNA for the CDR3 is TGTGCCAGCAGCCATACCGGAATTGGACAGGGCGAGGGCTACACCTTC. Its translation is CASSHTGIGQGEGYTF.

The CDR3: CASSLGDLVWEQYF. CDR3 bases: TGTGCCAGCAGCTTAGGGGACCTTGTCTGGGAGCAGTACTTC. This chain connects TRBV7-2 to TRBJ2-7; D may be TRBD1 or TRBD2 (5 bases each). This CDR3 region has 14 residues. The V and J ends lost 1 base and 7 bases respectively, with 14 bases between them. Germline CDR1 SGHTA, CDR2 FQGNSA.

This clonotype was seen just once. The gene calls are TRBV20-1 and TRBJ1-6; perhaps TRBD1 as D (6 bases). Germline CDR1 is DFQATT and CDR2 is SNEGSKA (reference sequence). The V and J ends lost 4 bases and 7 bases respectively, with 17 bases between them. The CDR3 runs to 15 residues. The CDR3 is CSANPRYRANSPLHF. The CDR3 DNA reads TGCAGTGCTAACCCACGGTACAGGGCGAATTCACCCCTCCACTTT.

V and J are TRBV29-1 and TRBJ2-5; TRBD2 matches at 8 bases. Germline CDR1 is SQVTM and CDR2 is ANQGSEA. The CDR3 totals 11 residues. The chain's CDR3 is CIVREGETQYF. In DNA, the CDR3 is TGCATAGTCCGGGAGGGGGAGACCCAGTACTTC. The full variable domain, rest sourced from reference TRBV29-1 and TRBJ2-5, is SAVISQKPSRDICQRGTSLTIQCQVDSQVTMMFWYRQQPGQSLTLIATANQGSEATYESGFVIDKFPISRPNLTFSTLTVSNMSPEDSSIYLCIVREGETQYFGPGTRLLVL.

The rearrangement links TRBV7-8 to TRBJ2-1; 7 nucleotides align to TRBD2. There are 14 residues in the CDR3. Germline lookup yields CDR1 SGHVS and CDR2 FQNEAQ. V gave up 6 bases and J gave up 3 bases; unmatched junction bases: 5. CDR3 protein: CASSRLADYNEQFF. The CDR3 DNA is TGTGCCAGCAGTCGACTAGCAGACTACAATGAGCAGTTCTTC. Full variable domain (missing parts from reference TRBV7-8 and TRBJ2-1): GAGVSQSPRYKVAKRGQDVALRCDPISGHVSLFWYQQALGQGPEFLTYFQNEAQLDKSGLPSDRFFAERPEGSVSTLKIQRTQQEDSAVYLCASSRLADYNEQFFGPGTRLTVL.

V and J are TRBV7-2 and TRBJ2-7; a weak D match, TRBD2 (6 bases). Germline V lookup: CDR1 SGHTA, CDR2 FQGNSA. Between the trimmed V and J ends, which lost 2 bases and 7 bases, there was a span of 18 bases. The CDR3 consists of 15 residues. In nucleotides, the CDR3 is TGTGCCAGCAGCTTAATGGTGGGGGGTAACGGTGAGCAGTACTTC. Residues: CASSLMVGGNGEQYF.

This clonotype was found once. This chain's CDR3 is CASRVAGGNEETQYF. The CDR3, as DNA: TGTGCCAGCAGAGTAGCGGGAGGAAATGAAGAGACCCAGTACTTC. The V gene is TRBV12-3 or TRBV12-4, the J gene TRBJ2-5; TRBD2 matches at 10 bases. This CDR3 has 15 residues. With 6 bases clipped from V and 3 bases from J, the junction kept 7 bases outside the gene matches.

In this sample, this clonotype turned up once. The chain is built from TRBV7-9 and TRBJ2-7; D is perhaps TRBD1 (5 bases). This CDR3 region has 20 residues. Germline lookup yields CDR1 SEHNR and CDR2 FQNEAQ (reference sequence). Trimming stripped 2 bases from V and 3 bases from J, with 29 bases between. The CDR3 region has the DNA TGTGCCAGCAGCTTACTCCGCAGGACAAACCATCGGAGAACCATCTACGAGCAGTACTTC. Translating gives CASSLLRRTNHRRTIYEQYF.

This clonotype showed up just a few times. The chain is built from TRBV6-2 or TRBV6-3 and TRBJ2-6; a possible D gene is TRBD1 (6 bases). Germline CDR1 reads MNHEY; CDR2 reads SVGEGT. The CDR3 loop spans 15 amino acids. Between the trimmed V and J ends, which lost 6 bases and 3 bases, there was a span of 12 bases. For the CDR3, the DNA is TGTGCCAGCAGGCCCCAGGGGAGTGGGGCCAACGTCCTGACTTTC. It encodes CASRPQGSGANVLTF.

Here the CDR3 reads CASGVGGWVYEQYF. CDR3 sequence (DNA): TGTGCCAGCGGGGTTGGGGGCTGGGTGTACGAGCAGTACTTC. This chain joins TRBV27 and TRBJ2-7, with a tentative D call TRBD1 (6 bases). From germline, CDR1 is MNHEY and CDR2 SMNVEV (reference sequence). CDR3 size: 14 residues. V was pared by 8 bases and J by 4 bases, with 18 bases between.

The rearrangement uses TRBV20-1 and TRBJ1-1, with D perhaps matching TRBD1 (5 bases). This CDR3 is built from 14 residues. CDR1 and CDR2 from the germline V gene are DFQATT and SNEGSKA (reference sequence). The ends were cut back, 3 bases at V and 1 base at J, with 12 bases in the middle. CDR3 sequence: CSARVGHPNTEAFF. In DNA form, the CDR3 reads TGCAGTGCTAGGGTCGGACACCCGAACACTGAAGCTTTCTTT.

The chain recombines TRBV12-3 or TRBV12-4 with TRBJ2-5, with TRBD2 matching 11 bases. The end of the DNA is better explained by TRBJ2-7, so the J call may be wrong. The CDR3 has 14 residues. Written as DNA, the CDR3 is TGTGCCAGCACCCCGGGACTAGCGGATCGCGAGCAGTACTTC. Protein sequence: CASTPGLADREQYF.

The rearrangement links TRBV5-1 to TRBJ2-1; 10 positions agree with TRBD2. Per germline, CDR1 SGHRS and CDR2 YFSETQ. This CDR3 spans 16 amino acids. The trim removed 2 bases at V and 5 bases at J, leaving 7 bases unmatched. The CDR3 reads CASSFRAGGLDNEQFF. For the CDR3, the DNA is TGCGCCAGCAGCTTTAGAGCGGGAGGGTTAGACAATGAGCAGTTCTTC.

This clonotype was seen more than once but under ten times. V is TRBV5-1 and J is TRBJ2-5; D may be TRBD2 (5 bases). Germline V gene lookup returns CDR1 SGHRS and CDR2 YFSETQ. Trimming stripped 2 bases from V and 5 bases from J, with 13 bases between. There are 14 residues in the CDR3. CDR3 protein: CASSFRDNRETQYF. The CDR3 coding sequence is TGCGCCAGCAGCTTCCGGGATAATCGGGAGACCCAGTACTTC.

The genes are TRBV29-1 and TRBJ2-1, with TRBD2 matching over 13 bases. Germline V gene data show CDR1 as SQVTM and CDR2 as ANQGSEA. CDR3 length: 18 residues. The J segment lost 8 bases and the V segment lost 4 bases, leaving 17 bases of the junction unmatched. CDR3 sequence: CSVAPTPWTSGRLHEQFF. The CDR3 coding sequence is TGCAGCGTTGCCCCCACGCCATGGACTAGCGGGAGACTGCATGAGCAGTTCTTC.

This rearrangement joins TRBV20-1 to TRBJ2-3; 8 bases fit TRBD2. J was trimmed by 2 bases and V by 7 bases; bases with no gene match: 5. This CDR3 is 13 amino acids long. CDR1 and CDR2 (germline): DFQATT, SNEGSKA (reference sequence). CDR3 nucleotides: TGCAGTGTTTTTAGCGGGGACACAGATACGCAGTATTTT. Translation: CSVFSGDTDTQYF.

The rearrangement links TRBV7-9 to TRBJ2-7; 10 nucleotides match TRBD1. The V and J ends lost 6 bases and 1 base, in that order; junction bases with no gene match: 3. In germline, CDR1 is SEHNR, CDR2 FQNEAQ (reference sequence). There are 14 residues in the CDR3. CDR3 bases: TGTGCCAGCAGGGGACAGGGGAAGTCCTACGAGCAGTACTTC. This codes for CASRGQGKSYEQYF.

J is TRBJ2-2 and V is TRBV11-2; no reliable D call. The CDR3 is 16 amino acids. Germline CDR1 and CDR2: SGHAT and FQNNGV. The germline V and J ends were trimmed by 1 base and 0 bases, with 9 bases remaining between them. The CDR3 DNA is TGTGCCAGCAGCTTAGTTGTGGCCACGAACACCGGGGAGCTGTTTTTT. Its protein is CASSLVVATNTGELFF. Looking up the rest from reference TRBV11-2 and TRBJ2-2 gives the full variable domain: EAGVAQSPRYKIIEKRQSVAFWCNPISGHATLYWYQQILGQGPKLLIQFQNNGVVDDSQLPKDRFSAERLKGVDSTLKIQPAKLEDSAVYLCASSLVVATNTGELFFGEGSRLTVL.

This CDR3 is CSVDVAGGNNEQFF. DNA of the CDR3: TGCAGCGTTGACGTGGCGGGAGGTAACAATGAGCAGTTCTTC. The chain couples TRBV29-1 to TRBJ2-1, with 8 bases identical to TRBD2. This CDR3 has 14 amino acids. The J segment lost 5 bases and the V segment lost 3 bases, leaving 6 bases of the junction unmatched. Germline assignment: CDR1 SQVTM and CDR2 ANQGSEA.

About this clonotype: A read error may account for a junction end that differs from germline. The gene calls are TRBV18 and TRBJ2-1, with TRBD2 as a possible D gene (6 bases). The germline CDR1 and CDR2 sequences are KGHSH and LQKENI. The CDR3 is made up of 15 amino acids. The CDR3: CVSSPREAPYNEQFF. CDR3 in DNA: TGTGTCAGCTCACCAAGGGAGGCTCCCTACAATGAGCAGTTCTTC.

V gene TRBV9 combines with J gene TRBJ2-5, with TRBD2 identical over 7 bases. Germline V gene sequence: CDR1 SGDLS, CDR2 YYNGEE. Trimming took 4 bases from V and 0 from J; bases not matched to a gene: 9. The length of the CDR3 is 16 residues. The CDR3 DNA reads as TGTGCCAGCAGCCGCCGGGGGGTGAGGTACCAAGAGACCCAGTACTTC. It codes for CASSRRGVRYQETQYF.

Many counts were recorded for this clonotype. V and J are TRBV29-1 and TRBJ2-1; D unresolved. Germline V gives CDR1 SQVTM, CDR2 ANQGSEA. Trimming shortened V by 7 bases and J by 10 bases, and 11 bases separated the two germline ends. CDR3 length equals 10 residues. CDR3 DNA sequence: TGCAGCGCGGGTCGGCAGGAGCAGTTCTTC. Its protein product is CSAGRQEQFF.

The chain joins TRBV12-3 or TRBV12-4 to TRBJ1-1, with a tentative D call TRBD1 (6 bases). Trimming removed 6 bases at V and 1 base at J, with 12 bases between. The CDR3 runs 14 residues. The CDR3: CASSEGGANTEAFF. The DNA for the CDR3 is TGTGCCAGCAGCGAGGGGGGAGCGAACACTGAAGCTTTCTTT.